One and the same sample provided the 10 T cell receptor beta chains below, sequenced in a study of blood T cell repertoires in COVID-19. Measured with immunoSEQ multiplex PCR; TCRdb has only the in-frame clones, and not every one. The sample includes a few hundred thousand clones, approximately 86% seen only once; the top ten take 0.75% to 1%. Sequenced: PBMCs or T cells enriched from blood (not recorded which). The receptor source for this set is a young woman who had recovered from COVID-19.

The chain combines TRBV3-1 (or the pseudogene TRBV3-2) with TRBJ2-7; 9 nucleotides agree with TRBD2. The germline V gene encodes CDR1 LGHDT and CDR2 YNNKEL (reference sequence). V shed 1 base, J shed 1 base, and the junction held 5 bases outside the gene matches. The CDR3 has 16 amino acids. For the CDR3, the DNA is TGTGCCAGCAGCCAAGGTAGCGGGAGCGGGTCCTACGAGCAGTACTTC. It yields the protein CASSQGSGSGSYEQYF.

The gene calls are TRBV9 and TRBJ2-7; 12 positions agree with TRBD2. This CDR3 has 14 amino acids. Germline V gene data show CDR1 as SGDLS and CDR2 as YYNGEE. J was trimmed by 4 bases and V by 3 bases; bases with no gene match: 2. The DNA for the CDR3 is TGTGCCAGCAGCGAAACTAGCGGGGGGTACGAGCAGTACTTC. Its protein product is CASSETSGGYEQYF.

The chain carries TRBV18 and TRBJ1-6; the D is unclear. CDR1 KGHSH and CDR2 LQKENI come from the germline V gene. The CDR3 is 16 residues long. Trimming took off 1 base at V and 2 bases at J, with 9 bases between the two ends. Here the CDR3 DNA reads TGTGCCAGCTCACCACGTGAACAGACCTATAATTCACCCCTCCACTTT. As protein: CASSPREQTYNSPLHF.

J is TRBJ2-1 and V is TRBV11-3; 7 positions agree with TRBD1. Germline V lookup: CDR1 SGHNT, CDR2 YENEEA. The CDR3 is 16 amino acids. V was clipped by 0 bases and J by 7 bases; unmatched bases: 9. CDR3 DNA: TGTGCCAGCAGCTTAGATACTGGTCGGGACAGAAATGAGCAGTTCTTC. The encoded protein is CASSLDTGRDRNEQFF. The entire variable domain, with the rest obtained from reference TRBV11-3 and TRBJ2-1, is as follows: EAGVVQSPRYKIIEKKQPVAFWCNPISGHNTLYWYLQNLGQGPELLIRYENEEAVDDSQLPKDRFSAERLKGVDSTLKIQPAELGDSAVYLCASSLDTGRDRNEQFFGPGTRLTVL.

This clone was seen more than once but under ten times. The CDR3 spells CASSTQGAQVTEAFF. For the CDR3, the DNA is TGCGCCAGCAGCACACAGGGGGCGCAGGTCACTGAAGCTTTCTTT. The chain recombines TRBV5-1 with TRBJ1-1, with 9 bases that match TRBD1. The CDR3 is 15 residues long. Per germline, CDR1 SGHRS and CDR2 YFSETQ. V was pared by 4 bases and J by 4 bases, with 8 bases of the junction left unmatched.

The genes are TRBV3-1 (or the pseudogene TRBV3-2) and TRBJ2-3; D remains unclear. The germline V gene has CDR1 LGHDT and CDR2 YNNKEL (reference sequence). The V gene lost 3 bases and the J gene lost 4 bases, with 5 bases spanning the gap. The CDR3 consists of 12 residues. The CDR3 loop reads CASSHLSDTQYF. The CDR3 DNA reads as TGTGCCAGCAGCCATCTCTCAGATACGCAGTATTTT.

The V call is TRBV5-1, the J call TRBJ1-3; no clear D gene. Germline-derived CDR1 and CDR2 are SGHRS and YFSETQ. The CDR3 runs 15 residues. V shed 4 bases and J shed 0 bases, with 11 bases lying between them. CDR3 sequence: CASSPRTGSGNTIYF. In nucleotides, the CDR3 is TGCGCCAGCAGCCCTCGGACTGGCTCTGGAAACACCATATATTTT.

The chain couples TRBV24-1 to TRBJ1-1; D perhaps matches TRBD1 (5 bases). Germline assignment: CDR1 KGHDR and CDR2 SFDVKD. V was shortened by 6 bases and J by 1 base, with 11 bases between the two germline ends. CDR3 length: 14 residues. The CDR3 sequence is CATSHPGRNTEAFF. The CDR3 DNA is TGTGCCACCAGTCACCCAGGGCGGAACACTGAAGCTTTCTTT.

This clone was detected a few times. The rearrangement uses TRBV6-5 and TRBJ2-7; D not certain. The CDR3 length is 13 residues. Trimming removed 2 bases from V and 2 bases from J, with 7 bases in between. Per the germline V gene, CDR1 is MNHEY and CDR2 is SVGAGI. As DNA, the CDR3 is TGTGCCAGCAGTTACGACTGGACCTACGAGCAGTACTTC. Residues: CASSYDWTYEQYF.

The gene calls are TRBV7-8 and TRBJ2-1; no clear D gene. The germline gives CDR1 SGHVS, CDR2 FQNEAQ. Trimming shortened V by 0 bases and J by 2 bases, and 8 bases separated the two germline ends. CDR3 length: 15 residues. CDR3 DNA sequence: TGTGCCAGCAGCTTAGCGACCACTACCTACAATGAGCAGTTCTTC. It translates to CASSLATTTYNEQFF.